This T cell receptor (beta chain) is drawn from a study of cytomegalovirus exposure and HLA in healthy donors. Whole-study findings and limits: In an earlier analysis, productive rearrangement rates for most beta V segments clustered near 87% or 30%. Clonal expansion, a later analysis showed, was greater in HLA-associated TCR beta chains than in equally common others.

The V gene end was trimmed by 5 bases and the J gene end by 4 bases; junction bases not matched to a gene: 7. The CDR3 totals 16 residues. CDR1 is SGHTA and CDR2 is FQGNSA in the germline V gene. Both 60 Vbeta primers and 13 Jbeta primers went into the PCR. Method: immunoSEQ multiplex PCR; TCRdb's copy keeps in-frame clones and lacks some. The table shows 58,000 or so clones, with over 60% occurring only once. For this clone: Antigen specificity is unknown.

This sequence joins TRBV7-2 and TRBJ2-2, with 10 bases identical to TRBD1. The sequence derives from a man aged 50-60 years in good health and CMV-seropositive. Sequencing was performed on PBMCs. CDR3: CASSRAGTGVTGELFF. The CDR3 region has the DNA TGTGCCAGCAGCCGTGCCGGGACAGGGGTCACCGGGGAGCTGTTTTTT.